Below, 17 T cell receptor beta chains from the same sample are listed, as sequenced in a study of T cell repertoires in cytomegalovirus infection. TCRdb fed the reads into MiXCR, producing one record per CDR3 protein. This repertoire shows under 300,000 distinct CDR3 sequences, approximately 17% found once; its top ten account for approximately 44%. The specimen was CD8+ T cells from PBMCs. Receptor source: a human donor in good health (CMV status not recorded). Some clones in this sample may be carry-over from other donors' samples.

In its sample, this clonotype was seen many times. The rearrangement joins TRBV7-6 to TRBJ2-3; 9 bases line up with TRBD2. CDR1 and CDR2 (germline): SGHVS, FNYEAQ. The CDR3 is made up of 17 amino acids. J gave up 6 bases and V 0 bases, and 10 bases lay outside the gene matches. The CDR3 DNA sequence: TGTGCCAGCAGCTTAGCGAGGCTAGCGGGATTGTCGGATACGCAGTATTTT. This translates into CASSLARLAGLSDTQYF.

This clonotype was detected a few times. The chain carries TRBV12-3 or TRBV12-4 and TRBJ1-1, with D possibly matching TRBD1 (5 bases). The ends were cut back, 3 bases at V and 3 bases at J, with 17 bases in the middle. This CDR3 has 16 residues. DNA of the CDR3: TGTGCCAGCAGTTTCCCCTACCGGGACGAAGACACTGAAGCTTTCTTT. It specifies CASSFPYRDEDTEAFF.

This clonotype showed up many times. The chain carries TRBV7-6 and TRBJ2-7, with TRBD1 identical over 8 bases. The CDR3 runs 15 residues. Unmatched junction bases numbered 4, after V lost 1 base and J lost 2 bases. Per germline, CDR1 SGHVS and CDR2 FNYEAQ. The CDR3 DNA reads TGTGCCAGCAGCTTAGAAGGGACAGGAACCTACGAGCAGTACTTC. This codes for CASSLEGTGTYEQYF.

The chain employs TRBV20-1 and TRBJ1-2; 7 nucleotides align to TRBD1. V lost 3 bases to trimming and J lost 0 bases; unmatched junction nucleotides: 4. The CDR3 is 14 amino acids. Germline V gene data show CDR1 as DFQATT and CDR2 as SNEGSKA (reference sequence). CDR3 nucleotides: TGCAGTGCTAGCTCCGGGACAGCTAACTATGGCTACACCTTC. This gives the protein CSASSGTANYGYTF.

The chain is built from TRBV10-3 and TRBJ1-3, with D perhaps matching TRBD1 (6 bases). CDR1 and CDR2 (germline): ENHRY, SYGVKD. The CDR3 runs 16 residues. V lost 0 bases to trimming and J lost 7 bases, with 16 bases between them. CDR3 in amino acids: CAISESTGASRNTIYF. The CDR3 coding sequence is TGTGCCATCAGTGAGTCTACGGGGGCAAGTCGGAACACCATATATTTT.

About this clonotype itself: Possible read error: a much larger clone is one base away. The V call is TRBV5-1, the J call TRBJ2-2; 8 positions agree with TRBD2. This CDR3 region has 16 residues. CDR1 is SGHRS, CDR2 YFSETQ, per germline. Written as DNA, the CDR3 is TGCGCCAGCGGCTTGTCGGGGGGGGCTAGCACCGGGGAGCTGTTTTTT. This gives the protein CASGLSGGASTGELFF.

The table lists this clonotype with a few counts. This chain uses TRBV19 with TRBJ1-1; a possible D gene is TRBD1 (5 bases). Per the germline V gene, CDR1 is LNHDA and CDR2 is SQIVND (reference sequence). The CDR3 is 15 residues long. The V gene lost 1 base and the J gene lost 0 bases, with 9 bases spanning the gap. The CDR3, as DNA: TGTGCCAGTAGTATAGTACCAGGGATGAACACTGAAGCTTTCTTT. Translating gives CASSIVPGMNTEAFF.

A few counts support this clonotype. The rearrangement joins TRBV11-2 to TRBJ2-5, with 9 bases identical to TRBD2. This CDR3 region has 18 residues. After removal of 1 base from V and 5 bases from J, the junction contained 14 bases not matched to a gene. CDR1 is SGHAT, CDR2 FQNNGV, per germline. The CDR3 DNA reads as TGTGCCAGCAGCTTAGCCGGGGGCGGGGGGGCCGATTGGGAGACCCAGTACTTC. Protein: CASSLAGGGGADWETQYF.

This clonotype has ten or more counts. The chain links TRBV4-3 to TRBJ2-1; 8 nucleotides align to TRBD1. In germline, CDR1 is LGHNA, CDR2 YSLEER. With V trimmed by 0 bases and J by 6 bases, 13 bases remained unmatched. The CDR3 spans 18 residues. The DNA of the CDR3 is TGCGCCAGCAGCCAAGATAGAATTAGGACAGGGCGCATCAATGAGCAGTTCTTC. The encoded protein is CASSQDRIRTGRINEQFF.

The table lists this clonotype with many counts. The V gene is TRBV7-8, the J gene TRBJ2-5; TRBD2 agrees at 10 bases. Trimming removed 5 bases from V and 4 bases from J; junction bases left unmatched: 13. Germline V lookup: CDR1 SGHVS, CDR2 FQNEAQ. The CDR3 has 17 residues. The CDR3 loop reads CASSPRVGSGGRETQYF. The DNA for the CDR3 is TGTGCCAGCAGCCCCCGTGTGGGTAGCGGGGGGAGAGAGACCCAGTACTTC.

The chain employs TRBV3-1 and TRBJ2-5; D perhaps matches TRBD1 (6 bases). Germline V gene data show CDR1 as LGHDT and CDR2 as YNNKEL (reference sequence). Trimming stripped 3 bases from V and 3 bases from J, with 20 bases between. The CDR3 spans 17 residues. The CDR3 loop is CASSHPPGSHREETQYF. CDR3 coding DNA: TGTGCCAGCAGCCACCCTCCTGGCTCCCACAGGGAAGAGACCCAGTACTTC.

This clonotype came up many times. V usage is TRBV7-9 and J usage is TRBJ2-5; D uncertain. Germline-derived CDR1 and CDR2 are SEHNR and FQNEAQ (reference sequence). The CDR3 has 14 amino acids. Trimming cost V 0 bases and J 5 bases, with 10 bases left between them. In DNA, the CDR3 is TGTGCCAGCAGCTTAGCAGCCGGGCGGGAGACCCAGTACTTC. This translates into CASSLAAGRETQYF.

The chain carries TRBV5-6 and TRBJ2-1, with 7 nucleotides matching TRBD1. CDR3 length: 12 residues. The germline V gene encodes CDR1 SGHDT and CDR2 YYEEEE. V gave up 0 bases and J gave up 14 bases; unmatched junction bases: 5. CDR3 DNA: TGTGCCAGCAGCTTGGAGGGGGCCGGAGAGTTCTTC. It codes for CASSLEGAGEFF.

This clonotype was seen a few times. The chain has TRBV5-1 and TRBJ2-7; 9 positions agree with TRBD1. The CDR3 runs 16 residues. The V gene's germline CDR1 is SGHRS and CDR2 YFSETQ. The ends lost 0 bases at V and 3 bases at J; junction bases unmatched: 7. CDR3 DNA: TGCGCCAGCAGCTTGGTGGGGACAGGGATGAACTACGAGCAGTACTTC. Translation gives CASSLVGTGMNYEQYF.

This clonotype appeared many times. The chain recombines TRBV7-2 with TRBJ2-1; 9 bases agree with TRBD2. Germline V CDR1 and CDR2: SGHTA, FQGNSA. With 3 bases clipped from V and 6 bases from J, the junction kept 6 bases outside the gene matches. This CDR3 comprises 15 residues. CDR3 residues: CASSFVSSGANEQFF. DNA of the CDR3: TGTGCCAGCAGCTTTGTATCTAGCGGGGCCAATGAGCAGTTCTTC.

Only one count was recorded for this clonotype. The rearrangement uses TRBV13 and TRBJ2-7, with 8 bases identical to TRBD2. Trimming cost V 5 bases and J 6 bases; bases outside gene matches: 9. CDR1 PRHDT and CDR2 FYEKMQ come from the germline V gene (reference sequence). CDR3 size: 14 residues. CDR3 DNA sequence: TGTGCCAGCAGCCGAATGACTAGCGAGGGCGAGCAGTACTTC. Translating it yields CASSRMTSEGEQYF.

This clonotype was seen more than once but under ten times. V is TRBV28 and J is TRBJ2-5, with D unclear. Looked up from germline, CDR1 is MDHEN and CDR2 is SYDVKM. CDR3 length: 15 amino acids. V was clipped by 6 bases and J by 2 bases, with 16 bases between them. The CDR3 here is CASSPIDEEQETQYF. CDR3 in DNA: TGTGCCAGCAGCCCAATCGACGAGGAACAAGAGACCCAGTACTTC.